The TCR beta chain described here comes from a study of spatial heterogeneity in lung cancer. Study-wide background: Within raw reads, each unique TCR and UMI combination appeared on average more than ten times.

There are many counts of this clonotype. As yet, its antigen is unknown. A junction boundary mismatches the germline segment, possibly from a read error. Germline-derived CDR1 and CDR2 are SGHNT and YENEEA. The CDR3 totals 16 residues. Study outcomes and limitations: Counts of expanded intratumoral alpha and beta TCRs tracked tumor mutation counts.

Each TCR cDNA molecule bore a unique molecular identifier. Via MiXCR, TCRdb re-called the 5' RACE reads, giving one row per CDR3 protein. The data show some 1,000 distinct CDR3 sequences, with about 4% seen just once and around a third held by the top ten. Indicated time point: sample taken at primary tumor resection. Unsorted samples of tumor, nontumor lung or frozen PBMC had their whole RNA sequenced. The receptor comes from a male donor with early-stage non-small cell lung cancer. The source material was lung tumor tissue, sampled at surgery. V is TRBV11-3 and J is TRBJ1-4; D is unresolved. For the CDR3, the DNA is TGTGTCAGCAGCCCAAGGGCAGTCGGACCTATGGGAAAACTGTTTTTT. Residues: CVSSPRAVGPMGKLFF.